Following are 19 T cell receptor beta chains from one sample sequenced in a study of Tregs in tolerant kidney transplant recipients. Profiled with immunoSEQ multiplex PCR; TCRdb holds only in-frame clones, not every one. The sample contains tens of thousands of clones, 80% to 95% of which appear only once. Recipients received nonmyeloablative bone marrow transplants from related graft donors, with transient mixed chimerism. Sample: CD4+ T cells from blood (PBMCs), taken 12 months after the transplant. The receptors stem from a human patient who received a combined kidney and bone marrow transplant. Part of the T cell pool may stem from the graft donor.

The V and J genes are TRBV9 and TRBJ1-1; maybe TRBD1 (5 bases). CDR3 length equals 14 residues. Deletions cut 3 bases from V and 0 bases from J, with 9 bases between. The V gene's germline CDR1 is SGDLS and CDR2 YYNGEE. CDR3 nucleotide sequence: TGTGCCAGCAGCGCCAGGGCCATGAACACTGAAGCTTTCTTT. Translation: CASSARAMNTEAFF. Drawing the rest from reference TRBV9 and TRBJ1-1, the complete variable domain is DSGVTQTPKHLITATGQRVTLRCSPRSGDLSVYWYQQSLDQGLQFLIQYYNGEERAKGNILERFSAQQFPDLHSELNLSSLELGDSALYFCASSARAMNTEAFFGQGTRLTVV.

The J gene is TRBJ1-1, the V gene TRBV18; TRBD1 matches 9 bases. The CDR3 has 14 amino acids. Germline CDR1 KGHSH, CDR2 LQKENI. V shed 3 bases, J shed 4 bases, and the junction held 3 bases outside the gene matches. The CDR3 spells CASSPGTGRTEAFF. CDR3 DNA sequence: TGTGCCAGCTCACCTGGGACAGGGCGCACTGAAGCTTTCTTT. Filled out from reference TRBV18 and TRBJ1-1, the complete variable domain reads NAGVMQNPRHLVRRRGQEARLRCSPMKGHSHVYWYRQLPEEGLKFMVYLQKENIIDESGMPKERFSAEFPKEGPSILRIQQVVRGDSAAYFCASSPGTGRTEAFFGQGTRLTVV.

This chain links TRBV7-8 with TRBJ2-3, with D possibly TRBD2 on 5 matching bases. CDR3 length: 14 amino acids. Trimming pared 5 bases from V and 5 bases from J, leaving 14 bases between. Per the germline V gene, CDR1 is SGHVS and CDR2 is FQNEAQ. CDR3 DNA sequence: TGTGCCAGCAGCCTCAGGCCCCGGGGAGATACGCAGTATTTT. This translates into CASSLRPRGDTQYF.

This sequence joins TRBV5-4 and TRBJ1-2; tentative D call: TRBD1 (6 bases). The V end was cut by 4 bases, the J end by 1 base, with 17 bases between. Germline V gene lookup returns CDR1 SGHNT and CDR2 YYREEE (reference sequence). This CDR3 region has 16 residues. CDR3 region: CASSGRGASYNYGYTF. The CDR3 DNA reads as TGTGCCAGCAGCGGGAGGGGGGCCAGCTATAACTATGGCTACACCTTC.

The rearrangement links TRBV5-1 to TRBJ2-1, with 7 bases fitting TRBD1. Germline trimming cut 3 bases from V and 12 bases from J; bases unmatched to any gene: 12. The V gene's germline CDR1 is SGHRS and CDR2 YFSETQ. This CDR3 region has 14 residues. The CDR3, as DNA: TGCGCCAGCAGCTCCGGAGAAGGGGGCGTACGGCAGTTCTTC. Protein sequence: CASSSGEGGVRQFF.

Here the CDR3 reads CASSLIGTSENNEQFF. The CDR3 region has the DNA TGTGCCAGCAGTTTAATCGGGACTAGCGAGAACAATGAGCAGTTCTTC. The chain joins TRBV27 to TRBJ2-1; 10 positions match TRBD2. V lost 2 bases, J lost 5 bases, and 6 bases stayed unmatched. The CDR3 has 16 amino acids. Germline V gives CDR1 MNHEY, CDR2 SMNVEV (reference sequence).

This chain links TRBV10-3 with TRBJ1-4; D is possibly TRBD1 (5 bases). The ends were cut back, 2 bases at V and 6 bases at J, with 13 bases in the middle. Germline assignment: CDR1 ENHRY and CDR2 SYGVKD. The CDR3 runs to 15 residues. The DNA of the CDR3 is TGTGCCATCAGTGAGGGTAGGGGAGGAGATGAAAAACTGTTTTTT. As protein: CAISEGRGGDEKLFF.

The genes are TRBV6-6 and TRBJ2-5; tentative D call: TRBD1 (6 bases). The J call may be faulty, since TRBJ2-7 better matches the DNA end. The CDR3 runs 13 residues. The germline gives CDR1 MNHNY, CDR2 SVGAGI (reference sequence). The CDR3 DNA follows: TGTGCCAGCAGTAAACAGGGTACCTACGAGCAGTACTTC. It yields the protein CASSKQGTYEQYF.

V and J are TRBV7-3 and TRBJ2-3; D possibly corresponds to TRBD2 (5 bases). V was shortened by 1 base and J by 4 bases, with 9 bases between the two germline ends. Germline-derived CDR1 and CDR2 are SGHTA and FQGTGA. This CDR3 is built from 14 residues. CDR3 residues: CASSLSPSPDTQYF. In nucleotides, the CDR3 is TGTGCCAGCAGCTTAAGTCCTAGCCCAGATACGCAGTATTTT.

This chain's CDR3 is CASSPGQGAGETQYF. CDR3 coding DNA: TGTGCCAGCAGCCCGGGACAGGGGGCCGGTGAGACCCAGTACTTC. The gene calls are TRBV6-5 and TRBJ2-5; 12 bases match TRBD1. This CDR3 has 15 residues. The ends lost 6 bases at V and 5 bases at J; junction bases unmatched: 7. CDR1 is MNHEY and CDR2 is SVGAGI in the germline V gene.

J is TRBJ2-7 and V is TRBV6-1; 9 positions match TRBD1. The CDR3 extends over 16 amino acids. Germline V gene sequence: CDR1 MNHNS, CDR2 SASEGT. The V gene end was trimmed by 2 bases and the J gene end by 1 base; junction bases not matched to a gene: 6. In DNA, the CDR3 is TGTGCCAGCAGTGAAAATCTGGGACAGGGATCCTACGAGCAGTACTTC. As protein: CASSENLGQGSYEQYF.

The V gene is TRBV7-6, the J gene TRBJ2-5; TRBD1 might be the D (6 bases). Trimming left V 3 bases short and J 3 bases short, with 14 bases between. The length of the CDR3 is 15 residues. Per germline, CDR1 SGHVS and CDR2 FNYEAQ. CDR3 coding DNA: TGTGCCAGCAGCTTCCGCAGGGGAATAGAAGAGACCCAGTACTTC. Translating it yields CASSFRRGIEETQYF.

V is TRBV6-5 and J is TRBJ1-1, with 7 bases that match TRBD1. The CDR3 is 14 residues long. The V segment lost 6 bases and the J segment 2 bases; nucleotides outside the gene matches: 6. CDR1 and CDR2 from the germline V gene are MNHEY and SVGAGI. The CDR3 loop is CASRRRGFNTEAFF. DNA of the CDR3: TGTGCCAGCAGGCGCAGGGGGTTTAACACTGAAGCTTTCTTT.

The chain recombines TRBV19 with TRBJ1-2, with D unresolved. Germline CDR1 and CDR2: LNHDA and SQIVND (reference sequence). The V end lost 5 bases, the J end lost 4 bases, and 14 bases lay between the germline ends. This CDR3 region has 14 residues. CDR3 bases: TGTGCCAGTAGTCGATCGGGGTTCGCCTATGGCTACACCTTC. Protein: CASSRSGFAYGYTF. Full variable domain (missing parts from reference TRBV19 and TRBJ1-2): DGGITQSPKYLFRKEGQNVTLSCEQNLNHDAMYWYRQDPGQGLRLIYYSQIVNDFQKGDIAEGYSVSREKKESFPLTVTSAQKNPTAFYLCASSRSGFAYGYTFGSGTRLTVV.

This chain links TRBV4-2 with TRBJ2-4; 11 bases map to TRBD2. Germline V gene lookup returns CDR1 LGHNA and CDR2 YNFKEQ. J was trimmed by 13 bases and V by 0 bases; bases with no gene match: 5. This CDR3 spans 14 amino acids. CDR3 sequence: CASSQESLAGAQYF. The DNA for the CDR3 is TGTGCCAGCAGCCAAGAGTCACTAGCGGGAGCCCAGTACTTC.

V gene TRBV10-3 combines with J gene TRBJ2-5, with 8 bases fitting TRBD1. This CDR3 comprises 13 residues. Germline loops: CDR1 ENHRY, CDR2 SYGVKD. V was clipped by 6 bases and J by 5 bases; unmatched bases: 5. CDR3 region: CAIRDRAQETQYF. The CDR3 coding sequence is TGTGCCATCAGGGACAGGGCGCAGGAGACCCAGTACTTC.

The chain recombines TRBV28 with TRBJ1-3; TRBD1 might be the D (6 bases). This CDR3 region has 14 residues. The ends were cut back, 2 bases at V and 4 bases at J, with 9 bases in the middle. CDR1 MDHEN and CDR2 SYDVKM come from the germline V gene. The CDR3: CASSLGGAGNTIYF. The CDR3 DNA follows: TGTGCCAGCAGTTTAGGGGGCGCGGGAAACACCATATATTTT.

This chain uses TRBV11-2 with TRBJ1-2; possible D gene TRBD1, 5 bases. This CDR3 region has 15 residues. Trimming removed 5 bases from V and 8 bases from J, with 21 bases in between. Germline loops: CDR1 SGHAT, CDR2 FQNNGV. CDR3 sequence (DNA): TGTGCCAGCAGCACCACAGGAGCATTCCCCGGGGGCTACACCTTC. Amino acid sequence: CASSTTGAFPGGYTF.

The J gene is TRBJ1-2, the V gene TRBV9; D perhaps matches TRBD1 (6 bases). Germline CDR1 SGDLS, CDR2 YYNGEE. The CDR3 loop spans 15 amino acids. V was cut by 0 bases and J by 3 bases, with 12 bases left in between. The CDR3 DNA is TGTGCCAGCAGCGTAGATACAGGGATGTACTATGGCTACACCTTC. Its protein is CASSVDTGMYYGYTF.